The 19 T cell receptor beta chains below were found in one sample sequenced in a study of blood T cell repertoires in COVID-19. The method was immunoSEQ multiplex PCR; TCRdb's version includes in-frame clones alone and lacks a portion of them. The table has about 210,000 clones, about four fifths seen once. The sequencing sample was made of peripheral blood. The receptors stem from a woman between 35 and 50 years old with active or convalescent COVID-19.

This chain connects TRBV28 to TRBJ2-3, with D tentatively TRBD2 (6 bases). The CDR3 contains 14 residues. Germline CDR1 and CDR2: MDHEN and SYDVKM. V was shortened by 10 bases and J by 1 base, with 15 bases between the two germline ends. CDR3 loop: CATSPSGGTDTQYF. The DNA for the CDR3 is TGTGCCACTTCTCCCTCGGGGGGCACAGATACGCAGTATTTT.

The gene calls are TRBV7-2 and TRBJ2-3; 11 positions agree with TRBD2. The CDR3 extends over 16 amino acids. The germline V gene has CDR1 SGHTA and CDR2 FQGNSA. Trimming cost V 5 bases and J 3 bases; bases outside gene matches: 7. The CDR3 region is CASSPTSGRLTDTQYF. DNA for the CDR3: TGTGCCAGCAGCCCCACTAGCGGGAGATTAACAGATACGCAGTATTTT.

The gene calls are TRBV2 and TRBJ2-7; perhaps TRBD1 as D (6 bases). V lost 0 bases to trimming and J lost 0 bases, with 12 bases between them. Germline loops: CDR1 SNHLY, CDR2 FYNNEI. There are 16 residues in the CDR3. CDR3: CASSEAWGPGSYEQYF. CDR3 sequence (DNA): TGTGCCAGCAGTGAAGCTTGGGGGCCAGGCTCCTACGAGCAGTACTTC.

The sample holds a few counts of this clone. The chain combines TRBV27 with TRBJ1-6, with 9 positions matching TRBD1. Germline assignment: CDR1 MNHEY and CDR2 SMNVEV (reference sequence). Trimming took 0 bases from V and 2 from J; bases not matched to a gene: 5. This CDR3 has 18 residues. The CDR3 DNA sequence: TGTGCCAGCAGTTTATCAATAGGGACAGGGCCCTATAATTCACCCCTCCACTTT. It encodes CASSLSIGTGPYNSPLHF.

V and J are TRBV4-1 and TRBJ2-7; 12 bases line up with TRBD2. CDR3 size: 16 residues. V lost 6 bases to trimming and J lost 6 bases; unmatched junction nucleotides: 12. CDR1 is MGHRA and CDR2 is YSYEKL in the germline V gene. The CDR3 loop reads CASRQTPSGGAAEQYF. DNA of the CDR3: TGCGCCAGCAGGCAAACCCCTAGCGGGGGGGCCGCCGAGCAGTACTTC.

The CDR3 reads CASSQEQGQTDTQYF. The DNA of the CDR3 is TGTGCCAGCAGCCAAGAGCAGGGGCAAACAGATACGCAGTATTTT. The gene calls are TRBV4-2 and TRBJ2-3, with D possibly matching TRBD1 (6 bases). CDR1 is LGHNA, CDR2 YNFKEQ, per germline. This CDR3 region has 15 residues. Trimming removed 0 bases from V and 3 bases from J, with 10 bases in between.

CDR3 sequence reads: CASSVAGVGETQYF. Here the CDR3 DNA reads TGTGCCAGCAGCGTAGCAGGGGTTGGGGAGACCCAGTACTTC. The chain combines TRBV9 with TRBJ2-5; TRBD1 is a possible D gene (6 bases). CDR1 is SGDLS, CDR2 YYNGEE, per germline. Trimming cost V 0 bases and J 5 bases, with 11 bases left between them. There are 14 residues in the CDR3. Variable domain in full (rest from reference TRBV9 and TRBJ2-5): DSGVTQTPKHLITATGQRVTLRCSPRSGDLSVYWYQQSLDQGLQFLIQYYNGEERAKGNILERFSAQQFPDLHSELNLSSLELGDSALYFCASSVAGVGETQYFGPGTRLLVL.

The CDR3 region has the DNA TGTGCCAGTAGTCCCGACAGGGGGTTGTGGGGCTACACCTTC. This translates into CASSPDRGLWGYTF. This chain uses TRBV19 with TRBJ1-2; 9 nucleotides line up with TRBD1. V lost 5 bases to trimming and J lost 8 bases; unmatched junction nucleotides: 9. This CDR3 spans 14 amino acids. Germline V gene data show CDR1 as LNHDA and CDR2 as SQIVND (reference sequence).

The chain employs TRBV11-2 and TRBJ1-1; D gene uncertain. Trimming took off 1 base at V and 2 bases at J, with 8 bases between the two ends. The CDR3 length is 14 residues. From germline, CDR1 is SGHAT and CDR2 FQNNGV. The CDR3 sequence is CASSLGSGNTEAFF. CDR3 nucleotide sequence: TGTGCCAGCAGCTTAGGGTCGGGTAACACTGAAGCTTTCTTT.

The chain uses TRBV24-1 and TRBJ2-1; 10 nucleotides agree with TRBD1. The CDR3 is 16 amino acids. The V segment lost 4 bases and the J segment 0 bases; nucleotides outside the gene matches: 2. CDR1 is KGHDR and CDR2 is SFDVKD in the germline V gene. CDR3 sequence reads: CATSDGQGDSYNEQFF. The CDR3 DNA is TGTGCCACCAGTGACGGACAGGGGGACTCCTACAATGAGCAGTTCTTC.

The rearrangement links TRBV12-3 or TRBV12-4 to TRBJ2-7; D not certain. V gave up 5 bases and J gave up 0 bases, with 2 bases separating them. The length of the CDR3 is 11 residues. The CDR3 region is CASSHSYEQYF. CDR3 sequence (DNA): TGTGCCAGCAGTCACTCCTACGAGCAGTACTTC.

This clone was counted a single time. The V and J genes are TRBV18 and TRBJ2-3, with 7 bases identical to TRBD2. This CDR3 comprises 16 residues. Germline loops: CDR1 KGHSH, CDR2 LQKENI. The junction had 9 bases not matched to a gene; V was cut back by 2 bases and J by 4 bases. Here the CDR3 reads CASSPLREKFPDTQYF. The DNA of the CDR3 is TGTGCCAGCTCACCATTGCGGGAGAAGTTCCCAGATACGCAGTATTTT.

V and J are TRBV18 and TRBJ1-1; D is unresolved. Germline V gene data show CDR1 as KGHSH and CDR2 as LQKENI. The CDR3 sequence is 15 residues long. Trimming removed 0 bases from V and 5 bases from J, with 13 bases in between. CDR3 in DNA: TGTGCCAGCTCACCACCGGTGGGCAAGGAAACTGAAGCTTTCTTT. It yields the protein CASSPPVGKETEAFF.

This clone was observed once. This chain joins TRBV7-2 and TRBJ2-7; 9 bases match TRBD1. V was clipped by 5 bases and J by 1 base; unmatched bases: 3. Germline V gene data show CDR1 as SGHTA and CDR2 as FQGNSA. The CDR3 totals 14 residues. The CDR3 DNA follows: TGTGCCAGCAGCGCCGGGACAGGGTCCTACGAGCAGTACTTC. Amino acid sequence: CASSAGTGSYEQYF.

The chain is built from TRBV28 and TRBJ1-2, with D unresolved. Trimming removed 6 bases from V and 4 bases from J, with 18 bases in between. Per the germline V gene, CDR1 is MDHEN and CDR2 is SYDVKM. The CDR3 has 15 residues. The CDR3 nucleotides are TGTGCCAGCAGCCCCCCCCCAACTACTTCCTATGGCTACACCTTC. Protein: CASSPPPTTSYGYTF.

The rearrangement uses TRBV6-2 or TRBV6-3 and TRBJ1-1; TRBD1 matches 10 bases. From germline, CDR1 is MNHEY and CDR2 SVGEGT. V shed 6 bases, J shed 4 bases, and the junction held 8 bases outside the gene matches. CDR3 size: 15 residues. CDR3 sequence: CASSRDRGLGTEAFF. The CDR3 DNA sequence: TGTGCCAGCAGCCGCGACAGGGGGCTAGGCACTGAAGCTTTCTTT.

This clone was picked up a small number of times. CDR3 DNA sequence: TGTGCCAGCAGCTTAGTTTGGGGGAGGGGAAGCAATCAGCCCCAGCATTTT. This sequence encodes CASSLVWGRGSNQPQHF. This chain connects TRBV7-2 to TRBJ1-5; tentatively, D is TRBD1 (5 bases). Trimming pared 1 base from V and 1 base from J, leaving 14 bases between. Germline V gene data show CDR1 as SGHTA and CDR2 as FQGNSA. There are 17 residues in the CDR3.

The table lists this clone with a count of one. The chain combines TRBV25-1 with TRBJ2-5; D possibly corresponds to TRBD2 (6 bases). The CDR3 has 14 residues. Germline CDR1 and CDR2: MGHDK and SYGVNS. The ends were cut back, 4 bases at V and 1 base at J, with 10 bases in the middle. CDR3 DNA: TGTGCCAGCAGTGGGGGGAGGACCCAAGAGACCCAGTACTTC. Residues: CASSGGRTQETQYF.

This chain links TRBV6-5 with TRBJ1-5; 7 bases map to TRBD1. The V gene end was trimmed by 8 bases and the J gene end by 2 bases; junction bases not matched to a gene: 6. The CDR3 loop spans 14 amino acids. CDR1 MNHEY and CDR2 SVGAGI come from the germline V gene. CDR3 nucleotides: TGTGCCAGCGGATTAGGGGGCGGCAATCAGCCCCAGCATTTT. Translated, it gives CASGLGGGNQPQHF.